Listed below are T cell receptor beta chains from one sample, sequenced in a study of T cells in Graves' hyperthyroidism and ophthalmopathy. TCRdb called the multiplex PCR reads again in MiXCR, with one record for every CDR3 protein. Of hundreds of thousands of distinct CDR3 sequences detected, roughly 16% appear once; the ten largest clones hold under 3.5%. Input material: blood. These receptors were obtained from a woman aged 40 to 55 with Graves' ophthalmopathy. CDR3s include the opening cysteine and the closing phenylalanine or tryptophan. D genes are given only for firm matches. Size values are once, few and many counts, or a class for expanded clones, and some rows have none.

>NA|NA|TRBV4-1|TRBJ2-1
TGCGCCAGCAGCCAAGATGCCGGGGACACCTACAATGAGCAGTTCTTC
CASSQDAGDTYNEQFF
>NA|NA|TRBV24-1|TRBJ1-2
TGTGCCACCAGTGATCATCGACGGAGCTATGGCTACACCTTC
CATSDHRRSYGYTF
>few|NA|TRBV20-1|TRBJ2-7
TGCAGTGCTAGGGGCCCCGACACCTACGAGCAGTACTTC
CSARGPDTYEQYF
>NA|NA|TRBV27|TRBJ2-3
TGTGCCAGCAGTTCCAACGGCGGCGTAAGCACAGATACGCAGTATTTT
CASSSNGGVSTDTQYF
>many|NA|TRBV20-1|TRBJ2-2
TGCAGTGCTACCTCCGGGACGATCGGCACCGGGGAGCTGTTTTTT
CSATSGTIGTGELFF
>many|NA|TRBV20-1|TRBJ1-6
TGCAGTGCTAGGTCGCAGCTGGGTCAGGGTAATTCACCCCTCCACTTT
CSARSQLGQGNSPLHF
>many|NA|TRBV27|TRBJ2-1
TGTGCCACTCAGAATGACTGGAGCTCCTACAATGAGCAGTTCTTC
CATQNDWSSYNEQFF
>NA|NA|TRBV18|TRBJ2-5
TGTGCCAGCTCCCAGGTTGCGGGAAGTGAGACCCAGTACTTC
CASSQVAGSETQYF
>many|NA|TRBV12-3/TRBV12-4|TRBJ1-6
TGTGCCAGCAGTCCGGATTATGGGGCTAACTCACCCCTCCACTTT
CASSPDYGANSPLHF
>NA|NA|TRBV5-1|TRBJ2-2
TGCGCCAGCAGCTTGGAGTCCTTTACCGGGGAGCTGTTTTTT
CASSLESFTGELFF
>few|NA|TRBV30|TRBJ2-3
TGTGCCTGGGAGGGGAGAATGGCTAATACGCAGTATTTT
CAWEGRMANTQYF
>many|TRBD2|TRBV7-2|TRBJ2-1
TGTGCCAGCAGCAGGAACCCAGCGGGGGGGCCCTACAATGAGCAGTTCTTC
CASSRNPAGGPYNEQFF
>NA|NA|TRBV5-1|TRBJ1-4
TGCGCCAGCAGCATAGGGACGCCGGATGAAAAACTGTTTTTT
CASSIGTPDEKLFF
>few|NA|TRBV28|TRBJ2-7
TGTGCCAGCAGACGAATCCCGGGACCTACATACGAGCAGTACTTC
CASRRIPGPTYEQYF
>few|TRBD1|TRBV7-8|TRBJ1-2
TGTGCCAGCAGCCGGGACAGGGGTCGTGGCTACACCTTC
CASSRDRGRGYTF
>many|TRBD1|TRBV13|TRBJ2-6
TGTGCCAGCAGCTCCCTTGGACAGGGGACTGGGGCCAACGTCCTGACTTTC
CASSSLGQGTGANVLTF
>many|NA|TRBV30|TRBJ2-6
TGTGCCTGGGCCCTGGGAGCTGGGGCCAACGTCCTGACTTTC
CAWALGAGANVLTF
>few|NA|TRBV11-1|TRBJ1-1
TGTGCCAGCAGCTCCTCGTCCGGAGTGAGAGAAGCTTTCTTT
CASSSSSGVREAFF
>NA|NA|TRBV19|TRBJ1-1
TGTGCCAGTAGTATGACTGGTGGGATGGGGCTCACTGAAGCTTTCTTT
CASSMTGGMGLTEAFF
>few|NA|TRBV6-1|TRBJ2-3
TGTGCCAGCAGTTCAATGGGAAAAGGAGGAACAGATACGCAGTATTTT
CASSSMGKGGTDTQYF
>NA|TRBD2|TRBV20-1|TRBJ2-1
TGCAGTGCTAGTCTCGGGGGGGCCCACAATGAGCAGTTCTTC
CSASLGGAHNEQFF
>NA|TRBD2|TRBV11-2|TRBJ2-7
TGTGCCAGCAGCTACTCAGCGGGATACTCCTACGAGCAGTACTTC
CASSYSAGYSYEQYF
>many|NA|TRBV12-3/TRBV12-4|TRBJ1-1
TGTGCCAGCAGCCCGACGGATCGCACTGAAGCTTTCTTT
CASSPTDRTEAFF
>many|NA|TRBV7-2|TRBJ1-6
TGTGCCAGCAGCAAAGGGAATTATAATTCACCCCTCCACTTT
CASSKGNYNSPLHF
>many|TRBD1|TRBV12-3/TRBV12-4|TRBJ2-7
TGTGCCAGCAGTTTCTCCGGGACAGGTCCCTCCGGGCAGTACTTC
CASSFSGTGPSGQYF
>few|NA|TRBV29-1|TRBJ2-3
TGCAGCGTTGAAGGAAGTCGTGCGACTGTCAGGATAGATACGCAGTATTTT
CSVEGSRATVRIDTQYF
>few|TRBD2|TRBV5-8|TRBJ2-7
TGTGCCAGCAGCTTGGCCATTATAGCGGGAGGAAAGTCCGAGCAGTACTTC
CASSLAIIAGGKSEQYF
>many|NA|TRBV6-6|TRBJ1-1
TGTGCCAGCAGTTACTCGACCGGGTTGGCGAACACTGAAGCTTTCTTT
CASSYSTGLANTEAFF
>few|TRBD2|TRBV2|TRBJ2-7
TGTGCCAGCAGTGGCGGGAGATATTACGAGCAGTACTTC
CASSGGRYYEQYF